The 26 T cell receptor beta chains listed next were all sequenced from one sample in a study of blood T cell repertoires in COVID-19. Repertoires were generated with immunoSEQ multiplex PCR, while TCRdb's copy carries only in-frame clones and drops some. The sample lists some 400,000 clones; just under 90% were seen once. The source material was PBMCs or T cells enriched from blood (not recorded which). The receptors here all came from a woman younger than 45 who had recovered from COVID-19.

The DNA of the CDR3 is TGTGCCAGCAGTTACTCGAATACGGGGGTAGGGGAAAAACTGTTTTTT. Amino acid sequence: CASSYSNTGVGEKLFF. The chain recombines TRBV6-5 with TRBJ1-4, with D maybe TRBD1 (5 bases). The CDR3 is 16 residues long. The V end lost 0 bases, the J end lost 8 bases, and 16 bases lay between the germline ends. Germline loops: CDR1 MNHEY, CDR2 SVGAGI.

This clone has a single count. The V call is TRBV4-3, the J call TRBJ2-3; 8 bases line up with TRBD1. The CDR3 sequence is 20 residues long. Germline-derived CDR1 and CDR2 are LGHNA and YSLEER. V trimming: 0 bases; J trimming: 0 bases; junction bases outside the gene matches: 14. CDR3: CASSQETFTGTGFSTDTQYF. The CDR3 nucleotides are TGCGCCAGCAGCCAAGAAACATTCACCGGGACAGGTTTTAGCACAGATACGCAGTATTTT.

DNA of the CDR3: TGTGCCAGCAGCCCAGGGCTGGGAGCTTTCTTT. This sequence encodes CASSPGLGAFF. The genes are TRBV9 and TRBJ1-1, with D perhaps TRBD1 (5 bases). The CDR3 is made up of 11 amino acids. Trimming removed 4 bases at V and 10 bases at J, with 11 bases between. Germline V lookup: CDR1 SGDLS, CDR2 YYNGEE.

This rearrangement joins TRBV5-1 to TRBJ2-5, with a weak D call TRBD1 (7 bases). The germline V and J ends were trimmed by 4 bases and 3 bases, with 16 bases remaining between them. CDR3 length: 15 amino acids. Looked up from germline, CDR1 is SGHRS and CDR2 is YFSETQ. The CDR3 nucleotides read TGCGCCAGCAGCGCGGGACAGCTTCACGAAGAGACCCAGTACTTC. It encodes CASSAGQLHEETQYF. The variable domain in full, with the rest retrieved from reference TRBV5-1 and TRBJ2-5, is KAGVTQTPRYLIKTRGQQVTLSCSPISGHRSVSWYQQTPGQGLQFLFEYFSETQRNKGNFPGRFSGRQFSNSRSEMNVSTLELGDSALYLCASSAGQLHEETQYFGPGTRLLVL.

The chain joins TRBV7-9 to TRBJ1-4; 10 bases match TRBD1. V shed 8 bases, J shed 13 bases, and the junction held 10 bases outside the gene matches. Germline V lookup: CDR1 SEHNR, CDR2 FQNEAQ (reference sequence). The CDR3 consists of 13 residues. The CDR3 sequence is CASRGTGDKGLFF. For the CDR3, the DNA is TGTGCCAGCCGTGGGACAGGGGACAAAGGACTGTTTTTT. The full variable domain, its missing parts supplied by reference TRBV7-9 and TRBJ1-4, is DTGVSQNPRHKITKRGQNVTFRCDPISEHNRLYWYRQTLGQGPEFLTYFQNEAQLEKSRLLSDRFSAERPKGSFSTLEIQRTEQGDSAMYLCASRGTGDKGLFFGSGTQLSVL.

The chain is built from TRBV9 and TRBJ2-2; D is possibly TRBD2 (5 bases). Germline values: CDR1 SGDLS, CDR2 YYNGEE. The CDR3 spans 12 residues. Trimming removed 1 base at V and 7 bases at J, with 5 bases between. Here the CDR3 DNA reads TGTGCCAGCAGCGTAAGCGGCGGGGAGCTGTTTTTT. Translated, it gives CASSVSGGELFF.

The chain combines TRBV6-4 with TRBJ1-5; 7 bases map to TRBD1. This CDR3 contains 15 residues. The germline V gene has CDR1 MRHNA and CDR2 SNTAGT. The V segment lost 6 bases and the J segment 0 bases; nucleotides outside the gene matches: 5. CDR3 in DNA: TGTGCCAGCAGCGTAACAGGGGATAGCAATCAGCCCCAGCATTTT. This sequence encodes CASSVTGDSNQPQHF.

The chain carries TRBV2 and TRBJ1-4, with D tentatively TRBD1 (6 bases). The CDR3 consists of 12 residues. Trimming left V 8 bases short and J 4 bases short, with 8 bases between. Germline V gene lookup returns CDR1 SNHLY and CDR2 FYNNEI. The CDR3 bases are TGTGCCAGCGGACAGTTTAATGAAAAACTGTTTTTT. It is translated as CASGQFNEKLFF. The variable domain in full, with the rest retrieved from reference TRBV2 and TRBJ1-4, is EPEVTQTPSHQVTQMGQEVILRCVPISNHLYFYWYRQILGQKVEFLVSFYNNEISEKSEIFDDQFSVERPDGSNFTLKIRSTKLEDSAMYFCASGQFNEKLFFGSGTQLSVL.

The V and J genes are TRBV2 and TRBJ2-7, with 9 bases fitting TRBD1. This CDR3 is 14 amino acids long. V lost 7 bases, J lost 6 bases, and 10 bases stayed unmatched. Germline-derived CDR1 and CDR2 are SNHLY and FYNNEI. The CDR3: CASTPLRDRAEQYF. The CDR3 bases are TGTGCCAGCACCCCGCTCCGGGACAGGGCCGAGCAGTACTTC.

This clone was observed a single time. The chain combines TRBV7-2 with TRBJ2-3; D is uncertain. The CDR3 consists of 14 residues. Trimming stripped 2 bases from V and 0 bases from J, with 6 bases between. Germline CDR1 and CDR2: SGHTA and FQGNSA. CDR3 nucleotides: TGTGCCAGCAGCTTACAGGTTAGCACAGATACGCAGTATTTT. Protein: CASSLQVSTDTQYF.

The CDR3 region has the DNA TGTGCCAGCGCTCGGAGGAGGGGGGGATTTGATGACTATGGCTACACCTTC. Translated: CASARRRGGFDDYGYTF. The chain recombines TRBV9 with TRBJ1-2; TRBD1 might be the D (6 bases). V lost 7 bases and J lost 3, with 25 bases in between. The length of the CDR3 is 17 residues. Per germline, CDR1 SGDLS and CDR2 YYNGEE.

The chain links TRBV30 to TRBJ2-7; D is ambiguous. Trimming removed 4 bases from V and 1 base from J, with 11 bases in between. This CDR3 comprises 13 residues. Germline V gene data show CDR1 as GTSNPN and CDR2 as SVGIG (reference sequence). CDR3 in DNA: TGTGCCTGGATGGCTTTCCAGTCCTACGAGCAGTACTTC. Translated: CAWMAFQSYEQYF.

CDR3 nucleotide sequence: TGTGCCAGCAGCTTCAGGACTAGCGTATTGGGACCGAACACCGGGGAGCTGTTTTTT. It translates to CASSFRTSVLGPNTGELFF. V is TRBV5-4 and J is TRBJ2-2, with TRBD2 matching 9 bases. Looked up from germline, CDR1 is SGHNT and CDR2 is YYREEE (reference sequence). The ends lost 2 bases at V and 0 bases at J; junction bases unmatched: 11. CDR3 length: 19 amino acids.

V gene TRBV7-9 combines with J gene TRBJ1-1; D possibly corresponds to TRBD1 (6 bases). The CDR3 length is 15 residues. Trimming took 2 bases from V and 1 from J, leaving 11 bases between them. The germline gives CDR1 SEHNR, CDR2 FQNEAQ (reference sequence). The CDR3 DNA follows: TGTGCCAGCAGCTTAATTGCGGGGGCGAACACTGAAGCTTTCTTT. Its protein is CASSLIAGANTEAFF.

This chain connects TRBV29-1 to TRBJ2-7; D possibly corresponds to TRBD2 (6 bases). V lost 1 base to trimming and J lost 3 bases, with 13 bases between them. CDR1 and CDR2 from the germline V gene are SQVTM and ANQGSEA. The CDR3 has 14 amino acids. The CDR3 reads CSVEVGNSGYEQYF. CDR3 DNA: TGCAGCGTTGAAGTTGGGAATAGCGGCTACGAGCAGTACTTC.

The chain links TRBV21-1 to TRBJ1-5; the D call of TRBD1 is as the table states it, not checked on the DNA. TRBV21-1 is reported as a pseudogene. The CDR3 is made up of 17 amino acids. CDR3 DNA: TGTGCCAGCAGCAAAGTATTAGGGACAGGGGGCAATCAGCCCCAGCATTTT. Its translation is CASSKVLGTGGNQPQHF.

The rearrangement uses TRBV5-1 and TRBJ2-7; D might be TRBD1 (5 bases). CDR1 is SGHRS, CDR2 YFSETQ, per germline. V lost 1 base and J lost 4, with 12 bases in between. The CDR3 contains 14 residues. CDR3 residues: CASSLLDRKYEQYF. CDR3 nucleotide sequence: TGCGCCAGCAGCTTGCTAGACAGAAAGTACGAGCAGTACTTC.

V usage is TRBV10-3 and J usage is TRBJ1-5, with a tentative D call TRBD1 (6 bases). With 0 bases removed from V and 3 bases from J, the gap between germline ends came to 9 bases. The germline V gene has CDR1 ENHRY and CDR2 SYGVKD. This CDR3 has 15 residues. CDR3 nucleotide sequence: TGTGCCATCAGTGAGTCCGGACAGCTCAATCAGCCCCAGCATTTT. It yields the protein CAISESGQLNQPQHF.

V gene TRBV13 combines with J gene TRBJ1-2; no clear D. V dropped 1 base and J dropped 7 bases, with 10 bases sitting between them. There are 13 residues in the CDR3. Germline V gives CDR1 PRHDT, CDR2 FYEKMQ (reference sequence). This chain's CDR3 is CASSLDRVAGYTF. CDR3 sequence (DNA): TGTGCCAGCAGCTTAGATCGGGTCGCTGGCTACACCTTC.

The genes are TRBV4-1 and TRBJ2-5; 9 nucleotides align to TRBD1. The V gene's germline CDR1 is MGHRA and CDR2 YSYEKL. Losses at the gene ends were 1 base for V and 4 bases for J; bases not matched to a gene: 4. This CDR3 is 15 amino acids long. The CDR3 protein is CASSQGQGGPETQYF. CDR3 DNA sequence: TGCGCCAGCAGCCAAGGACAGGGGGGGCCAGAGACCCAGTACTTC.

The chain recombines TRBV9 with TRBJ2-2; weak D call: TRBD1 (5 bases). Deletions cut 2 bases from V and 7 bases from J, with 18 bases between. The germline V gene has CDR1 SGDLS and CDR2 YYNGEE. CDR3 length: 16 residues. CDR3 coding DNA: TGTGCCAGCAGCGTCGGTGGTCAGGGAAGTATCGGGGAGCTGTTTTTT. It translates to CASSVGGQGSIGELFF.

The V call is TRBV2, the J call TRBJ1-6; 12 bases are a match to TRBD1. Trimming at V came to 6 bases and at J to 9 bases, leaving 0 bases not matched to a gene. The germline V gene has CDR1 SNHLY and CDR2 FYNNEI. The CDR3 runs 13 residues. CDR3 in DNA: TGTGCCAGCAGGGGACAGGGGGCTTCACCCCTCCACTTT. The encoded protein is CASRGQGASPLHF.

J is TRBJ1-2 and V is TRBV30; D is uncertain. The germline gives CDR1 GTSNPN, CDR2 SVGIG (reference sequence). This CDR3 contains 11 residues. V was trimmed by 1 base and J by 5 bases, leaving 5 bases between them. The CDR3 sequence: CAWSAKYGYTF. The CDR3 DNA is TGTGCCTGGAGTGCCAAATATGGCTACACCTTC.

The genes are TRBV4-3 and TRBJ2-7, with D possibly being TRBD1 (6 bases). Looked up from germline, CDR1 is LGHNA and CDR2 is YSLEER. V was cut by 1 base and J by 3 bases, with 16 bases left in between. The CDR3 runs 16 residues. The DNA of the CDR3 is TGCGCCAGCAGCCAAGGATGGACAGCCCGAATCTACGAGCAGTACTTC. Protein product: CASSQGWTARIYEQYF.

The V call is TRBV7-6, the J call TRBJ2-7; 7 positions match TRBD2. CDR1 is SGHVS and CDR2 is FNYEAQ in the germline V gene. There are 15 residues in the CDR3. J gave up 2 bases and V 5 bases, and 9 bases lay outside the gene matches. Written as DNA, the CDR3 is TGTGCCAGCAGCCCAAACCCTAGCGGAGCCTACGAGCAGTACTTC. Translating it yields CASSPNPSGAYEQYF. The full variable domain, its missing parts supplied by reference TRBV7-6 and TRBJ2-7, is GAGVSQSPRYKVTKRGQDVALRCDPISGHVSLYWYRQALGQGPEFLTYFNYEAQQDKSGLPNDRFSAERPEGSISTLTIQRTEQRDSAMYRCASSPNPSGAYEQYFGPGTRLTVT.

This chain joins TRBV19 and TRBJ2-3, with 7 bases aligning to TRBD2. Germline V gene lookup returns CDR1 LNHDA and CDR2 SQIVND (reference sequence). Trimming removed 10 bases from V and 2 bases from J; junction bases left unmatched: 9. The CDR3 covers 14 residues. DNA of the CDR3: TGTGCCATCGGGGAGGGGTTTAACACAGATACGCAGTATTTT. Amino acids: CAIGEGFNTDTQYF.